One T cell receptor (beta chain) is described in this entry. The specificity of this receptor is unknown. No base quality values were provided; no much bigger clone lies one nucleotide off. This specimen comes from a study of OX40 agonist ivuxolimab in advanced cancers. Concerning the study at large: Ivuxolimab was a fully human IgG2 agonistic monoclonal antibody targeting the costimulatory receptor OX40 (CD134). The point of sequencing TCRbeta in the periphery was to test whether ivuxolimab changed TCR sequence diversity and drove clonal T-cell expansion. Patients were allowed to have had prior anti-PD-1, anti-PD-L1 or anti-CTLA-4 therapy, and approximately 43% of the dose-escalation patients had previously received checkpoint inhibitors. The paper reports the monotherapy dose-escalation portion (N of about 47 patients) of the phase I ivuxolimab trial. Of the approximately 50 patients in dose escalation, some 20 had hepatocellular carcinoma, some 15 had melanoma, 9 had renal cell carcinoma and 9 had head and neck cancer. Intravenous ivuxolimab was administered to patients every 2 weeks at six dose levels: 0.01, 0.1, 0.3, 1.5, 3 and 10 mg/kg. The dose-escalation cohort was 82.7% male with a mean age of around 64 years, ranging from roughly 20 to 80. Three dose-escalation patients achieved partial responses, one with hepatocellular carcinoma and two with cutaneous melanoma. On the study overall, not on this receptor specifically: On average, CD8+ T cells showed more expanded clones than CD4+ T cells after ivuxolimab. The antigen specificity of the peripheral T cells that underwent clonal expansion was not determined. Low levels of normalized T-cell clonal expansion were also shown by some nonresponding patients. In the 0.1-3.0 mg/kg groups, partial responders were among the patients with the lowest normalized peripheral clonal expansion, particularly in CD8+ T cells. At doses of 0.1 to 3.0 mg/kg, clonal expansion of both CD4+ and CD8+ blood T cells was observed from baseline to week 6.

The trial excluded patients who had a history of autoimmune disease or were on systemic immunosuppression. Peripheral blood for TCR sequencing was drawn from every dose cohort at baseline, at cycle 4 day 1 and at cycle 7 day 1. Samples were obtained from an open-label, multicenter, first-in-human phase I dose-escalation trial of ivuxolimab. Adults with locally advanced or metastatic melanoma, renal cell, hepatocellular, or head and neck squamous cell carcinoma were enrolled in the trial. Before TCR sequencing, CD4+ T cells and CD8+ T cells from peripheral blood were sorted into separate populations. To sequence the TCRbeta CDR3 region, genomic DNA was isolated from the sorted cells. The immunoSEQ Assay was used for sequencing of TCRbeta CDR3 regions. Sourced from immuneACCESS, this table was stored by TCRdb with only in-frame sequences that have V and J called. A share of the clones is absent; for the studies checked, an unresolved V gene accounts for under half, and the remainder has no known explanation. The table for this sample lists around 20,000 clones; roughly 87% of them were counted only once. Of the sample, over 45% is held by the ten largest clones.

This sequence originates from an adult with an advanced solid tumor such as melanoma, head and neck, liver or kidney cancer. The sample in question was CD4+ or CD8+ T cells sorted from blood, obtained in a trial of the OX40 agonist ivuxolimab.

CDR3 sequence: CATGQGQETQYF. The nucleotides read TGTGCCACGGGACAGGGTCAAGAGACCCAGTACTTC. The rearrangement combines TRBV19 with TRBJ2-5, with 9 middle bases fitting TRBD1. The germline V gene (reference sequence) specifies LNHDA as CDR1 and SQIVND as CDR2. The CDR3 measures 12 amino acids from cysteine to phenylalanine. The DNA shown is the 36-base CDR3, in frame from base 1. V lost 10 bases and J lost 2 bases, and the count of bases not matched to a germline gene is 2. Where the CDR3 stops, the reference TRBV19 and TRBJ2-5 genes take over; the full variable domain is DGGITQSPKYLFRKEGQNVTLSCEQNLNHDAMYWYRQDPGQGLRLIYYSQIVNDFQKGDIAEGYSVSREKKESFPLTVTSAQKNPTAFYLCATGQGQETQYFGPGTRLLVL.